Each of the 23 T cell receptor beta chains below was sequenced from the same sample in a study of technical replicates of blood from a handful of donors. TCRdb keeps only in-frame clones here, not all; method: immunoSEQ multiplex PCR. The sample records over 50,000 clones, 70% to 90% being singletons. The sample was PBMCs. Receptors originate from a human donor in good health. Some clones in this sample may be carry-over from other donors' samples.

The chain links TRBV7-8 to TRBJ1-2; 7 bases are a match to TRBD1. The CDR3 has 15 amino acids. CDR1 is SGHVS and CDR2 is FQNEAQ in the germline V gene. The V segment lost 0 bases and the J segment 2 bases; nucleotides outside the gene matches: 3. In DNA, the CDR3 is TGTGCCAGCAGCTTAGCGGGGACAGCGAACTATGGCTACACCTTC. Its translation is CASSLAGTANYGYTF.

J is TRBJ1-1 and V is TRBV6-5; TRBD1 agrees at 9 bases. J lost 6 bases, V lost 5 bases, and 7 bases had no gene match. The CDR3 runs 14 residues. Germline V gene lookup returns CDR1 MNHEY and CDR2 SVGAGI. The CDR3 bases are TGTGCCAGCAGTAAAAGGACAGGGGCATCTGAAGCTTTCTTT. Its protein product is CASSKRTGASEAFF.

The genes are TRBV14 and TRBJ2-1, with 10 bases that match TRBD2. Trimming cost V 7 bases and J 2 bases; bases outside gene matches: 8. CDR3 length: 16 amino acids. The germline CDR1 and CDR2 sequences are SGHDN and FVKESK. Here the CDR3 DNA reads TGTGCCAGCACCAACACAACTAGCGGGGCCTACAATGAGCAGTTCTTC. Amino acid sequence: CASTNTTSGAYNEQFF.

This clone is a singleton in its sample. The V gene is TRBV6-1, the J gene TRBJ2-2; weak D call: TRBD2 (6 bases). The CDR3 sequence is 15 residues long. CDR1 is MNHNS and CDR2 is SASEGT in the germline V gene. V was clipped by 6 bases and J by 4 bases, with 15 bases between them. For the CDR3, the DNA is TGTGCCAGCAGATGGACACGGGGGTTCACCGGGGAGCTGTTTTTT. Translation: CASRWTRGFTGELFF.

This clone was detected only once. This chain connects TRBV6-5 to TRBJ1-2; the D gene is possibly TRBD1 (6 bases). The V and J ends lost 6 bases and 4 bases respectively, with 15 bases between them. This CDR3 region has 14 residues. The germline V gene encodes CDR1 MNHEY and CDR2 SVGAGI. CDR3 amino acids: CASSPPGETYGYTF. The CDR3 DNA is TGTGCCAGCAGCCCGCCAGGGGAGACCTATGGCTACACCTTC.

This clone was observed at least ten times. The V gene is TRBV2, the J gene TRBJ2-7, with 8 bases that match TRBD2. This CDR3 is 15 amino acids long. Germline CDR1 SNHLY, CDR2 FYNNEI. After removal of 3 bases from V and 6 bases from J, the junction contained 10 bases not matched to a gene. CDR3 amino acids: CASSEAGLVSGEQYF. As DNA, the CDR3 is TGTGCCAGCAGTGAGGCGGGACTAGTCAGCGGCGAGCAGTACTTC.

The V and J genes are TRBV7-9 and TRBJ1-2, with D tentatively TRBD1 (6 bases). Germline assignment: CDR1 SEHNR and CDR2 FQNEAQ (reference sequence). The V and J ends lost 2 bases and 4 bases respectively, with 8 bases between them. The CDR3 extends over 13 amino acids. The DNA of the CDR3 is TGTGCCAGCAGCTTAAGGGGGGGCTATGGCTACACCTTC. This sequence encodes CASSLRGGYGYTF. The full variable domain, completed using reference TRBV7-9 and TRBJ1-2, is DTGVSQNPRHKITKRGQNVTFRCDPISEHNRLYWYRQTLGQGPEFLTYFQNEAQLEKSRLLSDRFSAERPKGSFSTLEIQRTEQGDSAMYLCASSLRGGYGYTFGSGTRLTVV.

V usage is TRBV5-4 and J usage is TRBJ2-4; the D gene is possibly TRBD2 (5 bases). The CDR3 is made up of 16 amino acids. Germline V gene lookup returns CDR1 SGHNT and CDR2 YYREEE (reference sequence). V lost 4 bases, J lost 1 base, and 15 bases lay in between. CDR3 in amino acids: CASSLGPTGAKNIQYF. The CDR3 DNA reads TGTGCCAGCAGCCTAGGACCCACGGGGGCCAAAAACATTCAGTACTTC.

V is TRBV7-9 and J is TRBJ2-7; the D gene is possibly TRBD1 (6 bases). The CDR3 covers 13 residues. Trimming pared 3 bases from V and 9 bases from J, leaving 15 bases between. Germline CDR1 is SEHNR and CDR2 is FQNEAQ (reference sequence). In DNA, the CDR3 is TGTGCCAGCAGCTTTTCGACAGGTGATGTGCAGTACTTC. Amino acid sequence: CASSFSTGDVQYF.

This chain connects TRBV6-6 to TRBJ1-2, with TRBD1 matching over 7 bases. This CDR3 contains 13 residues. The germline CDR1 and CDR2 sequences are MNHNY and SVGAGI (reference sequence). The V and J ends lost 6 bases and 5 bases, in that order; junction bases with no gene match: 6. The CDR3 sequence: CASRPGQPYGYTF. The CDR3 DNA is TGTGCCAGCAGGCCGGGACAGCCTTATGGCTACACCTTC.

This clone has only one observation. The genes are TRBV9 and TRBJ2-3; D might be TRBD2 (6 bases). This CDR3 has 15 residues. V lost 0 bases to trimming and J lost 4 bases, with 12 bases between them. Germline CDR1 reads SGDLS; CDR2 reads YYNGEE. The CDR3 sequence is CASSVGGVQADTQYF. The CDR3 DNA follows: TGTGCCAGCAGCGTAGGCGGGGTGCAAGCAGATACGCAGTATTTT.

This chain uses TRBV7-9 with TRBJ1-1; 7 nucleotides align to TRBD1. Germline CDR1 reads SEHNR; CDR2 reads FQNEAQ (reference sequence). The CDR3 consists of 14 residues. After removal of 5 bases from V and 5 bases from J, the junction contained 8 bases not matched to a gene. The CDR3 nucleotides are TGTGCCAGCAGCCCAGAAGGGGGCCGAACTGAAGCTTTCTTT. Its translation: CASSPEGGRTEAFF.

The CDR3 region is CASKTGTGNQPQHF. DNA for the CDR3: TGTGCCAGCAAGACAGGGACTGGCAATCAGCCCCAGCATTTT. The chain couples TRBV2 to TRBJ1-5, with 7 bases that match TRBD1. The V and J ends lost 7 bases and 2 bases, in that order; junction bases with no gene match: 5. The CDR3 length is 14 residues. Germline V gene lookup returns CDR1 SNHLY and CDR2 FYNNEI.

This sequence joins TRBV2 and TRBJ2-7, with 9 nucleotides matching TRBD1. The germline V gene encodes CDR1 SNHLY and CDR2 FYNNEI. This CDR3 has 14 amino acids. V trimming: 7 bases; J trimming: 2 bases; junction bases outside the gene matches: 6. DNA for the CDR3: TGTGCCAGCAAGCCGGGACAGGGTACCTACGAGCAGTACTTC. Its translation is CASKPGQGTYEQYF.

V usage is TRBV9 and J usage is TRBJ2-3; 12 bases are shared with TRBD2. The germline CDR1 and CDR2 sequences are SGDLS and YYNGEE. The CDR3 spans 15 residues. V lost 3 bases, J lost 3 bases, and 2 bases stayed unmatched. The CDR3 DNA reads TGTGCCAGCAGCGCCCTAGCGGGGGGGACAGATACGCAGTATTTT. It is translated as CASSALAGGTDTQYF.

This rearrangement joins TRBV9 to TRBJ1-1; D perhaps matches TRBD1 (5 bases). CDR1 and CDR2 from the germline V gene are SGDLS and YYNGEE. The CDR3 contains 14 residues. V gave up 3 bases and J gave up 4 bases, with 13 bases separating them. CDR3 protein: CASSEGIEATEAFF. The CDR3, as DNA: TGTGCCAGCAGCGAGGGGATTGAGGCCACTGAAGCTTTCTTT.

The V call is TRBV6-5, the J call TRBJ1-1, with 10 bases lining up with TRBD1. Trimming removed 0 bases from V and 10 bases from J; junction bases left unmatched: 5. The CDR3 covers 14 residues. Germline assignment: CDR1 MNHEY and CDR2 SVGAGI. For the CDR3, the DNA is TGTGCCAGCAGTTACTCACCGGGACAGGGGTCAGCTTTCTTT. Amino acids: CASSYSPGQGSAFF.

The gene calls are TRBV5-1 and TRBJ2-7; the D gene is possibly TRBD2 (6 bases). Germline V CDR1 and CDR2: SGHRS, YFSETQ. There are 16 residues in the CDR3. Trimming left V 4 bases short and J 0 bases short, with 17 bases between. Here the CDR3 DNA reads TGCGCCAGCAGCCCTCTGGGGGGAACCCCCTCCTACGAGCAGTACTTC. Amino acid sequence: CASSPLGGTPSYEQYF.

This clone was seen more than once but under ten times. The rearrangement uses TRBV4-2 and TRBJ1-1; TRBD1 is a possible D gene (5 bases). V dropped 2 bases and J dropped 0 bases, with 19 bases sitting between them. Germline values: CDR1 LGHNA, CDR2 YNFKEQ. The CDR3 runs to 18 residues. The CDR3 DNA reads TGTGCCAGCAGCCAAAAGGGAGGGGTAGGGTCTCTGAACACTGAAGCTTTCTTT. This sequence encodes CASSQKGGVGSLNTEAFF.

This chain uses TRBV6-6 with TRBJ2-7; TRBD2 agrees at 8 bases. Germline V gene sequence: CDR1 MNHNY, CDR2 SVGAGI (reference sequence). CDR3 length: 14 amino acids. J gave up 2 bases and V 8 bases, and 8 bases lay outside the gene matches. CDR3 sequence reads: CASESTGGAYEQYF. CDR3 sequence (DNA): TGTGCCAGCGAGTCCACCGGGGGGGCCTACGAGCAGTACTTC.

This clone has a handful of counts. The rearrangement joins TRBV10-3 to TRBJ1-1, with D hard to call. CDR1 and CDR2 (germline): ENHRY, SYGVKD. Trimming shortened V by 3 bases and J by 1 base, and 9 bases separated the two germline ends. The CDR3 is 14 residues long. CDR3 in DNA: TGTGCCATCAGTGACAACAGTGGGAACACTGAAGCTTTCTTT. Protein sequence: CAISDNSGNTEAFF.

Only one count was recorded for this clone. The chain employs TRBV7-9 and TRBJ2-7; TRBD1 matches at 7 bases. Germline V CDR1 and CDR2: SEHNR, FQNEAQ (reference sequence). The CDR3 sequence is 15 residues long. V gave up 1 base and J gave up 3 bases; unmatched junction bases: 6. Written as DNA, the CDR3 is TGTGCCAGCAGCTTAGGACAGGGTTTTTACTACGAGCAGTACTTC. This codes for CASSLGQGFYYEQYF.

The V call is TRBV18, the J call TRBJ2-5, with 9 bases fitting TRBD1. Germline V gene data show CDR1 as KGHSH and CDR2 as LQKENI. This CDR3 region has 14 residues. The V gene end was trimmed by 5 bases and the J gene end by 4 bases; junction bases not matched to a gene: 5. In DNA, the CDR3 is TGTGCCAGCTCAGAGAACAGGGGGCGAGAGACCCAGTACTTC. Translation gives CASSENRGRETQYF.